This TCR beta chain was found in a study of CD8 T cells in Susac syndrome. The germline gives CDR1 MNHNS, CDR2 SASEGT. With 0 bases removed from V and 5 bases from J, the gap between germline ends came to 10 bases. The CDR3 is 15 amino acids. The RNA, roughly 0.45 to 1 ug, was put through reverse transcription using random hexamers. TCRdb itself ran the immunoSEQ multiplex PCR reads through MiXCR, one entry per CDR3 protein. The table has under 250,000 distinct CDR3 sequences, 85% to 95% seen once. TEMRA cells were FACS-enriched, while CD8+ and CD4+ T cells were negatively isolated. The gene calls are TRBV6-1 and TRBJ1-4; no definite D call. The TCR comes from a human donor with multiple sclerosis. Material for sequencing was CD4+ T cells from PBMCs. DNA of the CDR3: TGTGCCAGCAGTGAAGCAGGTCTCCCAAATGAAAAACTGTTTTTT. This sequence encodes CASSEAGLPNEKLFF.